What follows are 9 T cell receptor beta chains derived from one specimen sequenced in a study of T cell responses to AZD1222 COVID-19 vaccine. The method was immunoSEQ multiplex PCR; TCRdb's version includes in-frame clones alone and lacks a portion of them. Among 150,000 to 200,000 clones listed, approximately 94% were seen once. Sequenced here: peripheral blood, sampled on day 0 of AZD1222 vaccination. All receptors come from an adult in good health.

The CDR3: CASRKDGQVYGYTF. CDR3 nucleotide sequence: TGTGCCAGCAGGAAAGATGGACAGGTCTATGGCTACACCTTC. This chain uses TRBV2 with TRBJ1-2, with 7 bases identical to TRBD1. Germline loops: CDR1 SNHLY, CDR2 FYNNEI. Trimming cost V 6 bases and J 4 bases; bases outside gene matches: 8. The CDR3 extends over 14 amino acids.

V gene TRBV7-9 combines with J gene TRBJ1-2; possibly TRBD1 for D (5 bases). The CDR3 has 13 amino acids. Germline CDR1 SEHNR, CDR2 FQNEAQ (reference sequence). V was pared by 2 bases and J by 4 bases, with 8 bases between. The CDR3 DNA follows: TGTGCCAGCAGCTTACAGGGTGGCTATGGCTACACCTTC. This gives the protein CASSLQGGYGYTF.

V is TRBV19 and J is TRBJ2-1, with 12 nucleotides matching TRBD2. Trimming cost V 1 base and J 6 bases; bases outside gene matches: 1. The CDR3 loop spans 15 amino acids. Germline V CDR1 and CDR2: LNHDA, SQIVND (reference sequence). CDR3 DNA: TGTGCCAGTAGTATAGGACTAGCGGGAGTCAATGAGCAGTTCTTC. This sequence encodes CASSIGLAGVNEQFF. The whole variable domain, remainder taken from reference TRBV19 and TRBJ2-1, is DGGITQSPKYLFRKEGQNVTLSCEQNLNHDAMYWYRQDPGQGLRLIYYSQIVNDFQKGDIAEGYSVSREKKESFPLTVTSAQKNPTAFYLCASSIGLAGVNEQFFGPGTRLTVL.

The chain links TRBV3-1 (or the pseudogene TRBV3-2) to TRBJ2-3; the D gene is possibly TRBD2 (5 bases). Trimming cost V 4 bases and J 14 bases, with 16 bases left between them. This CDR3 contains 12 residues. CDR1 and CDR2 from the germline V gene are LGHDT and YNNKEL (reference sequence). CDR3 residues: CASSPDSGRRYF. The DNA of the CDR3 is TGTGCCAGCAGCCCGGACTCGGGCCGACGGTATTTT.

The rearrangement links TRBV18 to TRBJ1-6; D remains ambiguous. V gave up 2 bases and J gave up 10 bases, with 12 bases separating them. Germline assignment: CDR1 KGHSH and CDR2 LQKENI. The CDR3 consists of 14 residues. CDR3 bases: TGTGCCAGCTCACCATGGGTCGACAACTCACCCCTCCACTTT. This gives the protein CASSPWVDNSPLHF.

J is TRBJ1-1 and V is TRBV9; D is ambiguous. The V and J ends lost 0 bases and 0 bases respectively, with 3 bases between them. This CDR3 is built from 13 residues. Germline assignment: CDR1 SGDLS and CDR2 YYNGEE. The CDR3 region is CASSVALNTEAFF. The CDR3 nucleotides are TGTGCCAGCAGCGTAGCCCTGAACACTGAAGCTTTCTTT.

This clone was seen just once. The chain employs TRBV7-2 and TRBJ2-5; D not resolved. Germline assignment: CDR1 SGHTA and CDR2 FQGNSA. The CDR3 runs 14 residues. Trimming shortened V by 4 bases and J by 5 bases, and 14 bases separated the two germline ends. The CDR3 sequence is CASSSGTTRETQYF. The CDR3 region has the DNA TGTGCCAGCAGCTCTGGCACCACCCGGGAGACCCAGTACTTC.

This sequence joins TRBV23-1 and TRBJ2-3, with TRBD1 matching over 7 bases. TRBV23-1 is assigned to the ORF class and has an uncertain function. The V and J ends lost 6 bases and 2 bases, in that order; junction bases with no gene match: 5. This CDR3 region has 14 residues. CDR3 protein: CASSPGGDTDTQYF. The CDR3 DNA reads TGCGCCAGCAGCCCAGGGGGAGACACAGATACGCAGTATTTT.

V is TRBV5-1 and J is TRBJ2-3; 8 bases align to TRBD2. This CDR3 region has 13 residues. Trimming took 2 bases from V and 13 from J; bases not matched to a gene: 9. Germline V gene sequence: CDR1 SGHRS, CDR2 YFSETQ. CDR3 in DNA: TGCGCCAGCAGCTTACCGGGAGGGCCGCCCGAGTATTTT. Translation gives CASSLPGGPPEYF.